The entry below describes one T cell receptor beta chain. What this receptor recognizes is not known. Libraries came from the immunoSEQ multiplex PCR assay. The multiplex PCR relied on a mix of 60 forward primers for TCR Vbeta segments and 13 reverse primers for TCR Jbeta segments. A multiplex PCR assay on genomic DNA amplified the CDR3 region of rearranged TCR beta genes. The amplified TCR beta libraries were sequenced on the Illumina HiSeq System as 87-base-pair reads. Per the authors' processing: Across the 600 to 700 repertoires, a later analysis counted tens of millions of unique TCR beta chains, some 11 million of which were shared by at least two donors. To remove PCR and sequencing errors, raw reads were error-corrected and collapsed into unique sequences using a nearest-neighbor algorithm that merged closely related sequences. V, D and J gene segments were assigned by aligning CDR3 sequences to IMGT reference sequences. Each retained sequence needed at least a six-nucleotide match to both a V gene segment and a J gene segment. A rearrangement was called productive if the CDR3 had no stop codons and remained in frame with V and J, and every other rearrangement was called non-productive. Following IMGT convention, CDR3 was defined as the stretch from the second conserved V-encoded cysteine up to the conserved J-encoded phenylalanine. The earlier analysis of about 620 of the donors excluded sequences that lacked an unambiguous match to a single V gene segment. In an earlier analysis of roughly 600 of the donors, a V segment was called functional when productive rearrangements were above 56.7%, and segregating when the standard deviation between donors exceeded 5%. To diagnose cytomegalovirus status from the catalog of TCR beta chain sequences, a statistical classification framework was built. In a later analysis, TCR nucleotide sequences were compared against IMGT/GENE-DB human TR gene sequences so that V and J genes could be assigned. Using the TCRdist pipeline, a later analysis assigned CDR3 sequences along with most-parsimonious VDJ recombination scenarios. In a later analysis, each TCR beta chain was defined by its CDR3 amino acid sequence together with its V-gene family, and reads lacking a unique V-gene family were excluded. As a way to deal with suspected cross-contamination and a sequencing artifact, a later analysis dropped roughly 600 nucleotide sequences that were highly shared and had low generation probability. In a later analysis, a clonal expansion index was calculated for each public chain from normalized within-repertoire ranks of inferred template counts. Generation probabilities in a later analysis came from a VDJ recombination model fitted to out-of-frame rearrangements, and those results were checked against IGoR. Hypergeometric tests were used in a later analysis to score TCR-TCR, TCR-HLA and TCR-CMV co-occurrence, with a repertoire-size bias correction applied to the TCR pairs. To estimate false discovery rates, a later analysis permuted the HLA or CMV assignments 20 times. In a later analysis, co-occurring TCRs were grouped with DBSCAN, and TCRdist sequence similarity was added when clustering was performed within HLA-allele-positive subsets. Repertoires with fewer than 30,000 or more than 120,000 public chains, plus five repertoires with anomalous nucleotide sharing, were excluded from co-occurrence clustering. TCRdb took over this immuneACCESS table, retaining in-frame rearrangements with V and J assigned. Such tables are incomplete; in checked studies, under half of the missing clones stem from an unresolved V gene, and the remainder is unexplained. V, J and clone size were drawn from that table, and D and trimming were deduced from the DNA. The record for this sample contains 80,000 to 100,000 clones. 3.4% of the sample rests with the top ten.

This entry belongs to a study of cytomegalovirus exposure and HLA in healthy donors (dated by TCRdb to the late 2010s). With regard to the full study: According to an earlier analysis of several hundred of the donors, 200 million or so T cells yielded roughly 100 million unique TCR beta sequences and about 300 Gb of sequence data. An early release covering 550 to 700 HLA-typed donors comprised around 300 gigabases of sequencing data and approximately 80 million unique TCR sequences. The genetic ancestry cluster associated with self-reported Caucasian donors included roughly four fifths of the approximately 430 genotyped donors. The study aimed to test whether cataloging public T cell receptors could reveal signatures of past pathogen exposure. The study profiled the T cell repertoires of hundreds of subjects by immunosequencing and related them to cytomegalovirus serostatus. Along with the roughly 710-subject first cohort, a separate validation cohort of over a hundred different subjects was used. To predict cytomegalovirus infection status, the study brought together high-throughput TCR immunosequencing, statistical association of individual TCRs with disease status, and machine learning. A later analysis re-examined previously published TCR beta repertoires from about 670 donors and added high-resolution HLA genotyping to investigate patterns of TCR occurrence. In the later analysis, no new phenotypic data were used to find candidate immune exposures; instead, reliance was placed on TCR beta sequences and their occurrence across donors. In an earlier analysis of several hundred of the donors, high-throughput TCR beta sequencing was used to judge whether each TCR beta V gene segment behaved as functional or pseudogenic. Donor age, sex, ethnicity and CMV serostatus were compiled alongside the repertoire data. Genome-wide SNP genotypes for about 65% of the roughly 670 donors were used in a later genetic analysis, which treated that subset as a discovery cohort. Every discovery cohort repertoire had been produced on one sequencing platform. HLA typing covered class I and class II loci at four-digit resolution. Typing coverage differed by locus: A, B, C, DRB1 and DQB1 were typed in roughly 629-640 donors, DQA1 in about 500, DPA1 in 606, and DPB1 in approximately 450. Because of strong linkage in the cohort, roughly five DR-DQ haplotypes were treated as single units for association and clustering. On average, about 200,000 unique TCR beta nucleotide sequences were sequenced per donor among 398 genotyped donors of the cohort, with around 19% of those sequences being non-productive. Findings and caveats that apply to the study as a whole: An association between a missense DCLRE1C variant and V-gene and J-gene trimming of TCR beta chains was found in a later genetic analysis and replicated in an independent cohort. In vitro tests confirmed that three of the cytomegalovirus-associated TCR beta chains recognize cytomegalovirus antigens. This cohort had only TCR beta chains sequenced, and the lack of alpha or paired-chain data limited which features could be detected. A further reported finding was that TCR beta sequences accurately predicted the HLA-A and HLA-B alleles for most subjects in the first cohort. Sequencing depth was assumed to be roughly uniform across donors in the presence/absence analyses, though that assumption may not hold. Because HLA typing was unavailable for some donors at each locus, only the typed subset was used in association tests. In a later analysis, HLA-associated TCR beta chains were found to be more clonally expanded and to have lower generation probabilities than equally common non-associated chains. Most TCR sequences were seen in very few donors, while some public TCRs were found in many individuals. Most CMV-associated TCR beta chains appeared to be HLA-restricted in a later analysis, and the HLA associations seemed to be driven largely by CMV exposure. A cluster of highly shared sequence variants was judged likely to be a technical artifact of the sequencing pipeline. When HLA alleles, especially DR and DQ, strongly co-occurred, attributing TCR associations to individual alleles was difficult. In a later analysis, the rate of TCR association differed among HLA loci, with DRB1 alleles having the most associated TCRs and HLA-C alleles having the fewest. The study listed 150 to 200 TCR beta chains as associated with cytomegalovirus. About 17 rarely observed V segments, including chromosome 9 orphons, were excluded from the earlier analysis of a few hundred of the donors because counts were too low. According to the authors, the approach could potentially be generalized to other disease states and immunological phenotypes. Compared with the approximately 600-donor mean, donors in an Asian-associated ancestry cluster had fewer N-insertions in productive TCRs, according to a later genetic analysis. The classifier was reported to diagnose cytomegalovirus status with high specificity and sensitivity in both the original cohort and the validation cohort. A later analysis associated about 17,000 TCR beta sequences with specific HLA alleles at a false discovery rate of 0.05. Linkage disequilibrium might explain the correlated functional status among segregating V segments, but an unknown experimental factor could not be excluded. According to a later analysis, parvovirus B19, influenza, CMV and Epstein-Barr virus appeared linked to several top co-occurrence clusters. The only immune exposure information available for the cohort was CMV serostatus. Broadly in line with IMGT annotations, most TCR beta V segments showed up in productive rearrangements about 87% or about 30% of the time in an earlier analysis of about 500 of the donors. Some IMGT-functional V segments, including TRBV6-2 and TRBV6-3, could not be told apart with the 87-base-pair reads, so those segments were excluded.

In total, around 600 healthy bone marrow donors made up the cohort. Cohort members were all nominally healthy when sampled, although unrecorded immune exposures were likely present. The donor tested CMV seronegative and was one of the 352 seronegative cohort members. Each donor provided a peripheral blood sample, and peripheral blood mononuclear cells were used for TCR beta sequencing. The Qiagen DNeasy Blood Extraction Kit was used to extract genomic DNA from the blood cell samples. The germline V gene yields MDHEN for CDR1 and SYDVKM for CDR2. The germline V end is reduced by 5 bases and the J end by 4 bases; junction bases left unmatched: 8. Measured from the cysteine to the phenylalanine, the CDR3 is 17 residues long. The DNA shown is the 51-base CDR3, in frame from base 1.

The sequenced material came from PBMCs. The sequence derives from a woman in her thirties in good health and CMV-seronegative. The V and J segments used are TRBV28 and TRBJ2-2; TRBD1 lines up with 12 middle nucleotides. The DNA reads as follows: TGTGCCAGCAGTCCAGCCGGGACAGGGGGCACCACCGGGGAGCTGTTTTTT. This encodes CASSPAGTGGTTGELFF.